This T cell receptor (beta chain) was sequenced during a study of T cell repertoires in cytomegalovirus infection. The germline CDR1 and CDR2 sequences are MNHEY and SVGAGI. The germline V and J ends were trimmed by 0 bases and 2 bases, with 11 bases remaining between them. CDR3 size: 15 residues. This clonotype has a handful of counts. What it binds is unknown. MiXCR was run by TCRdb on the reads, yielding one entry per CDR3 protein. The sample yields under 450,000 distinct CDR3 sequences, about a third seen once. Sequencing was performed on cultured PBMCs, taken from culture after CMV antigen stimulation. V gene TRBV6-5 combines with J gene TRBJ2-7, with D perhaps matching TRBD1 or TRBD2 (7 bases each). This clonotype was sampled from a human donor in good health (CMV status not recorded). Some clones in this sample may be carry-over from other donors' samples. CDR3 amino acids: CASSYSSGGAYEQYV. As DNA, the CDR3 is TGTGCCAGCAGTTACTCCTCAGGGGGGGCCTACGAGCAGTACGTC.